Listed below are T cell receptor beta chains from one sample, sequenced in a study of technical replicates of blood from a handful of donors. Clones were read by immunoSEQ multiplex PCR, and TCRdb kept only the in-frame ones, dropping some. In the table there are just over 60,000 clones, over 75% of which are singletons. The sequenced material came from PBMCs. The receptors here all came from a human donor in good health. Some clones in this sample may be carry-over from other donors' samples. CDR3s include the opening cysteine and the closing phenylalanine or tryptophan. A D gene is named only where the DNA matches it firmly. Not every row has a clone size; where given, it reads once, few, many or a size class.

J gene | clone size | CDR3 length | D gene | V gene | CDR3 protein | CDR3 DNA
TRBJ1-2 | few | 13 | TRBD1 | TRBV6-5 | CASSAGTAERGTF | TGTGCCAGCAGTGCAGGGACAGCTGAGAGAGGCACCTTC
TRBJ2-7 | few | 14 | TRBD1 | TRBV6-1 | CASSRDRGRDEQYF | TGTGCCAGCAGCCGGGACAGGGGGCGCGACGAGCAGTACTTC
TRBJ2-1 | - | 15 | TRBD2 | TRBV6-6 | CASSLGLAGNNEQFF | TGTGCCAGCAGTTTGGGACTAGCGGGGAACAATGAGCAGTTCTTC
TRBJ1-1 | - | 14 | TRBD1 | TRBV5-6 | CASSLGGQGIGAFF | TGTGCCAGCAGCTTGGGCGGACAGGGTATCGGAGCTTTCTTT
TRBJ2-7 | once | 15 | - | TRBV6-5 | CASSYSGSRVYEQYF | TGTGCCAGCAGTTACTCGGGGTCGAGGGTCTACGAGCAGTACTTC
TRBJ2-1 | - | 14 | TRBD1 | TRBV6-5 | CASRLGTGRYEQFF | TGTGCCAGCAGGTTAGGGACAGGGCGTTATGAGCAGTTCTTC
TRBJ2-5 | - | 15 | TRBD1 | TRBV29-1 | CSVIRDRARKETQYF | TGCAGCGTTATCAGGGACAGGGCGCGTAAAGAGACCCAGTACTTC
TRBJ2-5 | - | 15 | TRBD1 | TRBV5-1 | CASSLEGGRQETQYF | TGCGCCAGCAGCTTGGAAGGGGGCCGGCAAGAGACCCAGTACTTC
TRBJ2-5 | - | 14 | TRBD1 | TRBV5-1 | CASSLQGRQETQYF | TGCGCCAGCAGCTTACAGGGGCGACAAGAGACCCAGTACTTC
TRBJ2-1 | - | 13 | - | TRBV10-2 | CASSEYTSSEQFF | TGCGCCAGCAGTGAGTACACTAGTAGTGAGCAGTTCTTC
TRBJ1-6 | - | 12 | - | TRBV6-6 | CAVQNGNSPLHF | TGTGCAGTCCAGAACGGGAATTCACCCCTCCACTTT
TRBJ2-7 | - | 14 | - | TRBV9 | CASSPLLFSSEQYF | TGTGCCAGCAGCCCGTTACTATTCTCCTCCGAGCAGTACTTC
TRBJ1-2 | - | 15 | TRBD1 | TRBV7-9 | CASSRDRVDFYGYTF | TGTGCCAGCAGCCGAGACAGGGTGGATTTCTATGGCTACACCTTC
TRBJ2-1 | - | 15 | TRBD1 | TRBV16 | CASSQDRGPSIEQFF | TGTGCCAGCAGCCAAGACAGGGGGCCCTCCATTGAGCAGTTCTTC
TRBJ1-1 | - | 17 | - | TRBV21-1 | CASSKFGGGLTNTEAFF | TGTGCCAGCAGCAAATTCGGGGGAGGTCTTACGAACACTGAAGCTTTCTTT
TRBJ1-4 | - | 16 | - | TRBV18 | CASSPEAPTTNEKLFF | TGTGCCAGCTCACCCGAAGCACCAACAACTAATGAAAAACTGTTTTTT
TRBJ2-7 | - | 14 | TRBD1 | TRBV6-1 | CASRSRQGTYEQYF | TGTGCCAGCAGAAGTAGACAGGGAACCTACGAGCAGTACTTC
TRBJ2-7 | - | 15 | TRBD2 | TRBV5-1 | CASSSPGTSGLQQYF | TGCGCCAGCAGCTCCCCCGGGACTAGCGGCCTCCAGCAGTACTTC
TRBJ2-1 | - | 15 | TRBD2 | TRBV7-3 | CASSPLSGGSNEQFF | TGTGCCAGCAGCCCGCTGTCCGGGGGGAGCAATGAGCAGTTCTTC
TRBJ2-2 | - | 15 | TRBD2 | TRBV11-3 | CASSPGLAFAGELFF | TGTGCCAGCAGCCCGGGACTAGCGTTCGCCGGGGAGCTGTTTTTT
TRBJ2-3 | - | 13 | - | TRBV30 | CAWSGGGTDTQYF | TGTGCCTGGAGTGGCGGGGGCACAGATACGCAGTATTTT
TRBJ2-7 | - | 16 | TRBD2 | TRBV19 | CASSIAGTSGIYEQYF | TGTGCCAGTAGTATAGCCGGGACTAGCGGAATCTACGAGCAGTACTTC
TRBJ2-7 | - | 14 | TRBD1 | TRBV5-6 | CASSLMGQLYEQYF | TGTGCCAGCAGCTTGATGGGACAGCTATACGAGCAGTACTTC
TRBJ2-1 | - | 15 | TRBD2 | TRBV2 | CASSEGGQRETEQFF | TGTGCCAGCAGTGAAGGGGGCCAGCGGGAGACCGAGCAGTTCTTC
TRBJ2-7 | - | 15 | - | TRBV14 | CASRTQVDLEDEQYF | TGTGCCAGCAGGACACAAGTGGACTTAGAGGACGAGCAGTACTTC
TRBJ2-7 | - | 19 | TRBD2 | TRBV7-9 | CASSSTGTSGGTGFHEQYF | TGTGCCAGCAGTTCAACCGGGACTAGCGGGGGGACGGGCTTCCACGAGCAGTACTTC
TRBJ2-1 | - | 18 | TRBD2 | TRBV19 | CASSDFLAGVFSYNEQFF | TGTGCCAGTAGTGATTTCCTAGCGGGAGTTTTCTCCTACAATGAGCAGTTCTTC
TRBJ2-1 | - | 15 | - | TRBV19 | CASTRTALTYNEQFF | TGTGCCAGTACCAGGACAGCCCTTACCTACAATGAGCAGTTCTTC
TRBJ1-1 | - | 17 | TRBD1 | TRBV27 | CASSFITGGSMNTEAFF | TGTGCCAGCAGTTTTATAACAGGGGGCAGCATGAACACTGAAGCTTTCTTT
TRBJ1-1 | - | 16 | - | TRBV4-3 | CASSPKVHSLNTEAFF | TGCGCCAGCAGCCCCAAGGTGCACAGCTTGAACACTGAAGCTTTCTTT
TRBJ1-3 | - | 17 | - | TRBV21-1 | CASSLRQGLFFGNTIYF | TGTGCCAGCAGCCTTCGACAGGGACTCTTCTTTGGAAACACCATATATTTT
TRBJ2-7 | - | 15 | - | TRBV6-1 | CASSEASENGYEQYF | TGTGCCAGCAGTGAAGCATCGGAGAATGGGTACGAGCAGTACTTC
TRBJ1-3 | - | 16 | TRBD1 | TRBV2 | CASSDGARGLGNTIYF | TGTGCCAGCAGTGACGGTGCCAGGGGGCTTGGAAACACCATATATTTT
TRBJ2-2 | - | 12 | - | TRBV7-3 | CATGERTGELFF | TGTGCCACCGGGGAGCGGACCGGGGAGCTGTTTTTT
TRBJ2-3 | once | 13 | - | TRBV30 | CAWSRASTDTQYF | TGTGCCTGGAGTAGAGCCAGCACAGATACGCAGTATTTT
TRBJ2-1 | - | 14 | TRBD1 | TRBV2 | CASSRQGPFNEQFF | TGTGCCAGCAGTAGACAGGGACCCTTCAATGAGCAGTTCTTC
TRBJ2-7 | - | 13 | TRBD1 | TRBV5-6 | CASSKDRSYEQYF | TGTGCCAGCAGCAAGGACAGGTCCTACGAGCAGTACTTC
TRBJ2-1 | - | 18 | TRBD2 | TRBV4-3 | CASSQGSGVIGGGNEQFF | TGCGCCAGCAGCCAAGGGAGTGGAGTGATAGGCGGGGGAAATGAGCAGTTCTTC
TRBJ2-5 | - | 14 | TRBD2 | TRBV28 | CASSAGTSGETQYF | TGTGCCAGCAGTGCCGGGACTAGCGGGGAGACCCAGTACTTC
TRBJ2-7 | medium-sized | 15 | - | TRBV13 | CASTLGPTGEYEQYF | TGTGCCAGCACCTTAGGGCCTACGGGAGAGTACGAGCAGTACTTC
TRBJ2-7 | - | 13 | - | TRBV5-1 | CASSLGMAYEQYF | TGCGCCAGCAGCTTGGGTATGGCTTACGAGCAGTACTTC
TRBJ2-7 | - | 14 | - | TRBV4-1 | CASSQDRPGYEQYF | TGCGCCAGCAGCCAAGATCGCCCAGGGTACGAGCAGTACTTC
TRBJ1-2 | - | 16 | - | TRBV18 | CASSPRGGGLSYGYTF | TGTGCCAGCTCACCACGGGGGGGAGGGCTTAGCTATGGCTACACCTTC
TRBJ2-1 | - | 17 | TRBD2 | TRBV4-1 | CASSQQNSGSGKHEQFF | TGCGCCAGCAGCCAACAGAATAGCGGGAGTGGTAAACATGAGCAGTTCTTC
TRBJ1-2 | - | 14 | - | TRBV13 | CASSPGWGPYGYTF | TGTGCCAGCTCGCCGGGATGGGGGCCTTATGGCTACACCTTC
TRBJ1-2 | - | 13 | - | TRBV5-4 | CASSVGIRGGYTF | TGTGCCAGCAGCGTCGGGATACGAGGGGGCTACACCTTC
TRBJ2-1 | - | 13 | TRBD1 | TRBV5-4 | CASSSTGGNEQFF | TGTGCCAGCAGCTCGACAGGGGGCAATGAGCAGTTCTTC
TRBJ2-7 | - | 13 | - | TRBV7-9 | CASANGAVWEQYF | TGTGCCAGCGCCAATGGGGCCGTCTGGGAGCAGTACTTC
TRBJ2-7 | - | 15 | TRBD2 | TRBV30 | CAWSVGGRAIYEQYF | TGTGCCTGGAGTGTTGGCGGGAGGGCCATCTACGAGCAGTACTTC
TRBJ2-7 | - | 12 | TRBD2 | TRBV30 | CAWSRGRYEQYF | TGTGCCTGGAGCCGCGGGAGGTACGAGCAGTACTTC
TRBJ2-7 | - | 15 | - | TRBV29-1 | CSVEDWRGNSYEQYF | TGCAGCGTTGAAGATTGGCGGGGTAACTCCTACGAGCAGTACTTC
TRBJ1-6 | - | 14 | - | TRBV27 | CASRSGGYNSPLHF | TGTGCCAGTCGCTCGGGGGGCTATAATTCACCCCTCCACTTT
TRBJ1-4 | - | 14 | - | TRBV5-4 | CASSQGGGSEKLFF | TGTGCCAGCAGCCAGGGTGGAGGGAGCGAAAAACTGTTTTTT
TRBJ1-1 | - | 14 | - | TRBV6-4 | CASSDWAGNTEAFF | TGTGCCAGCAGTGACTGGGCGGGAAACACTGAAGCTTTCTTT
TRBJ2-7 | - | 15 | TRBD1 | TRBV7-2 | CASSSQGTGAYEQYF | TGTGCCAGCAGCTCCCAGGGGACAGGGGCCTACGAGCAGTACTTC